This T cell receptor beta chain originates from a study of shared clonotypes between healthy human individuals (dated by TCRdb to 2020 to 2021). At the level of the whole study: A couple of women and three men aged 18 to 49 years were included in the cohort. Between about 0.85 and 8.9 billion PBMCs per donor were obtained by leukapheresis. To estimate repertoire size and how much clonotypes are shared between individuals, the study performed deep sequencing of blood TCR repertoires from about 5 healthy adults. Libraries were prepared and TCR repertoires were sequenced by different laboratories using diverse techniques, in order to increase sequencing depth and limit assay-specific biases.

The donors were healthy, HIV-negative adults who had no recently reported acute infections or vaccinations. Every donor was a Caucasian adult living in Nashville, Tennessee, USA. In the unsorted samples, some 94 million PBMCs were counted, and genomic DNA was extracted using the QIAamp DNA Blood Mini kit. After blood collection by leukapheresis, PBMCs were isolated using Ficoll-Histopaque density gradient centrifugation and then cryopreserved in the vapor phase of liquid nitrogen. There are 14 amino acids in the CDR3, from cysteine to phenylalanine inclusive. The entry retains the CDR3 DNA only, 42 bases that are in frame from base 1. CDR1 and CDR2 are drawn from the germline V gene: SGHRS, YFSETQ. V is cut by 0 bases and J by 1 base, and the space between the germline ends is 7 bases. Concerning this clone itself: The clone's antigen remains unknown. No much larger clone exists at a distance of one base, and base qualities are not known. Other DNA sequences in the same sample also yield this CDR3.

Using the deep immunoSEQ assay, TCR CDR3 regions were amplified from genomic DNA by multiplex PCR. Extracted genomic DNA from each cell subset was spread evenly across all wells of several immunoSEQ 96-well plates, with each plate serving as a replicate. For unsorted PBMC, 300 to 350 ng genomic DNA, equal to tens of thousands of T cell genomes, was loaded into each replicate PCR. Genomic DNA from unsorted PBMC was sequenced over ten immunoSEQ deep assay plates. Purified libraries were measured with a Qubit 3.0 fluorometer, size-checked on a Bioanalyzer 2100, and measured again with the KAPA Library Quantification kit. Each immunoSEQ 96-well plate was sequenced on its own single-read 150-cycle Illumina NextSeq 550 flow cell. The authors processed their data as follows. The immunoSEQ output contained only junctional sequences without quality scores, so filtering could not match that applied to full-length reads. Sequences were annotated with PyIR, a Python wrapper for IgBLAST v1.9, and V/J genes and CDR3 were assigned using IMGT germline references. Any read was removed if the V/J assignment was weak (E-value above 1e-6), the CDR3 was missing, or the read contained stop codons, out-of-frame junctions, or ambiguous translated residues. V3J clonotypes were defined as sequences sharing the same inferred V gene, J gene, and CDR3 amino acid sequence. Percentage overlap between repertoires was calculated by dividing the number of shared unique clonotypes by the size of the smaller repertoire. Richness of each repertoire was evaluated using RTK rarefaction, the Chao1 estimator, and Recon v2.1 estimates of unobserved clonotypes. The source is immuneACCESS, and TCRdb retained only in-frame sequences with V and J called. Part of the clones is not carried over; for the studies checked, unresolved V genes explain less than half of this, and the remainder is unexplained. V and J calls plus clone size are reproduced from that table; the DNA served to infer D and trimming. For this sample the table gives roughly 510,000 clones, of which about three quarters were detected only once. Together, the top ten hold approximately 13% of the sample.

Findings and caveats that apply to the study as a whole: Sampling was limited to blood, and TCR repertoires in tissue likely differ from TCR repertoires in blood. Because the study included a small number of donors, the genetic and exposure-history diversity represented was limited. Pairwise subsampling indicated that sequencing depth was expected to affect the degree of clonotype sharing among donors.

The receptor was derived from a woman between 35 and 50 years old in good health. Some clones in this sample may be carry-over from other donors' samples. Sequences were obtained from PBMCs. The sequence links TRBV5-1 to TRBJ1-1; a weak D assignment points to TRBD1 (5 bases agree). The DNA sequence is given as TGCGCCAGCAGCTTGGGACAGCCGAACACTGAAGCTTTCTTT. Its translation reads: CASSLGQPNTEAFF.